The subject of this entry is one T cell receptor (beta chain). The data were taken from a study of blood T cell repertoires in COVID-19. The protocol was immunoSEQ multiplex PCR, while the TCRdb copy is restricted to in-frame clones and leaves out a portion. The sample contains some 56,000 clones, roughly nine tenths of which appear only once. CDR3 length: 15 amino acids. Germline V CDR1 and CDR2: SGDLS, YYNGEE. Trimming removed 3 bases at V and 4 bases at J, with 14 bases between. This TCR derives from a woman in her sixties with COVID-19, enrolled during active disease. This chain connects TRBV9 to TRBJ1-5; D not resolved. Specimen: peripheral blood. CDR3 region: CASSAFAGVNQPQHF. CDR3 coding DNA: TGTGCCAGCAGCGCTTTCGCCGGGGTTAATCAGCCCCAGCATTTT.